Here is one T cell receptor beta chain with its context. Study processing details: Reference gene primer amplification gave nucleated cell count estimates. Using immunoSEQ multiplex PCR, the repertoire was profiled, and TCRdb retains in-frame clones only, with some absent. V, J and clone size were drawn from that table, and D and trimming were deduced from the DNA. This sample has 120,000 to 150,000 clones, with 70% to 90% found just once. This sample is part of a study of blood T cell repertoires in COVID-19. For the study at large: COVID-19 samples collected from the United States, Italy and Spain covered acute and convalescent phases. PBMCs, B-cell-depleted T cells, or T cells were the source of the cDNA or gDNA that made up the material.

The CDR3 is 18 residues long. The V gene lost 4 bases and the J gene lost 0 bases, with 21 bases spanning the gap. Looked up from germline, CDR1 is SGHNT and CDR2 is YYREEE (reference sequence). Sequencing input: peripheral blood. The rearrangement links TRBV5-4 to TRBJ2-3; possibly TRBD2 for D (5 bases). The sequence derives from a human donor with acute or convalescent COVID-19. The donor label of this sample is uncertain. CDR3 nucleotide sequence: TGTGCCAGCAGCCCTAGCCTTCGACTCTCCACTAGCACAGATACGCAGTATTTT. Amino acid sequence: CASSPSLRLSTSTDTQYF.